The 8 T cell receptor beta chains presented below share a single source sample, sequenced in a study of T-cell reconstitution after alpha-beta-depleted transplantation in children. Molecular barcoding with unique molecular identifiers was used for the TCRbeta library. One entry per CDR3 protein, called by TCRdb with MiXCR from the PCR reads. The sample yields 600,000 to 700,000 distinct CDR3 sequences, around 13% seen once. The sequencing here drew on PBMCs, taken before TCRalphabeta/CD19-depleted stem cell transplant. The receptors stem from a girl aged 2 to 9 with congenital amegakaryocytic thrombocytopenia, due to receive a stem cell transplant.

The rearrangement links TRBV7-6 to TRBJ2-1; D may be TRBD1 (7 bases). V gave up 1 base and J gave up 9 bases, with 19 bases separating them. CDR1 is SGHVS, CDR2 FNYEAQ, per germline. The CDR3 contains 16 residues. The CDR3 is CASSLGLGQGGGEQFF. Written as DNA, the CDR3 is TGTGCCAGCAGCTTAGGACTGGGTCAGGGGGGAGGTGAGCAGTTCTTC.

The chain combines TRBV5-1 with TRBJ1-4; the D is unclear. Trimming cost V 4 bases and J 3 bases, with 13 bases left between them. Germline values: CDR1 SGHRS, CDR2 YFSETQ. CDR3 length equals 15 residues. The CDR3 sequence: CASSPADWPNEKLFF. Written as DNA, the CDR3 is TGCGCCAGCAGCCCTGCCGATTGGCCTAATGAAAAACTGTTTTTT.

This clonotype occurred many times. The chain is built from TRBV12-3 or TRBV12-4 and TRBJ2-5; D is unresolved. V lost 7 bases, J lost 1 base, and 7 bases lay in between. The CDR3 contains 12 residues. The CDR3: CASIRVQETQYF. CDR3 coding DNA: TGTGCCAGCATTCGAGTCCAAGAGACCCAGTACTTC.

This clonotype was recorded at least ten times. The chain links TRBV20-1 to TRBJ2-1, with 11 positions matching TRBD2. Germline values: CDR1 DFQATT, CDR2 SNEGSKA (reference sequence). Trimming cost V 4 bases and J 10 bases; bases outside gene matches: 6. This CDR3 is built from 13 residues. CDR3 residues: CSATGTSGREQFF. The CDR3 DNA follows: TGCAGTGCTACCGGGACTAGCGGTCGAGAGCAGTTCTTC.

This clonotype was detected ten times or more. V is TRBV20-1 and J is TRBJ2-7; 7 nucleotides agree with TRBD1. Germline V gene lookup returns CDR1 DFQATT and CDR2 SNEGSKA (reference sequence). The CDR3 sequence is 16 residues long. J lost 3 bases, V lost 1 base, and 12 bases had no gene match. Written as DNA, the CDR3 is TGCAGTGCTAGAGCCCCTTTGACAGGGTCCCACTACGAGCAGTACTTC. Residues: CSARAPLTGSHYEQYF.

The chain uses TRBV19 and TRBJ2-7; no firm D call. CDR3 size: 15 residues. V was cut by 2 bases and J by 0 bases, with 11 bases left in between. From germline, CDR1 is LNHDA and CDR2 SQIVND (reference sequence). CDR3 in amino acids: CASSISLGYSYEQYF. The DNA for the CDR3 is TGTGCCAGTAGTATATCTTTGGGGTACTCCTACGAGCAGTACTTC.

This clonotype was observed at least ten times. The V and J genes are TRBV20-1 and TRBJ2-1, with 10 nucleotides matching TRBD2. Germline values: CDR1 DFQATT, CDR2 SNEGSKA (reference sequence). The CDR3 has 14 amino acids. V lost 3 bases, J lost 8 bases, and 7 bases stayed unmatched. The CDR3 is CSASSGTSVDEQFF. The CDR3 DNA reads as TGCAGTGCTAGCTCCGGGACTAGCGTCGATGAGCAGTTCTTC.

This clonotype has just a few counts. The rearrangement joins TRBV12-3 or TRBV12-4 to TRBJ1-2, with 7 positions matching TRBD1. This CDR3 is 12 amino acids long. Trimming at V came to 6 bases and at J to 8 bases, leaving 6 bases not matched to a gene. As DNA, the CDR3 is TGTGCCAGCAGGCGACAGGGACGGGGCTACACCTTC. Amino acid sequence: CASRRQGRGYTF.